The 28 T cell receptor beta chains reported below all come from one sample, sequenced in a study of blood T cell repertoires in COVID-19. The assay was immunoSEQ multiplex PCR, and TCRdb's table has in-frame clones only and misses some. In the table there are around 230,000 clones, 86% of which are singletons. Specimen: peripheral blood. The receptors here all came from a man aged 25 to 40 who had recovered from COVID-19.

The chain links TRBV5-4 to TRBJ2-1, with 7 bases aligning to TRBD2. Unmatched junction bases numbered 6, after V lost 3 bases and J lost 3 bases. Per germline, CDR1 SGHNT and CDR2 YYREEE (reference sequence). The CDR3 length is 15 residues. CDR3 protein: CASSSLGGNYNEQFF. The DNA for the CDR3 is TGTGCCAGCAGCTCCCTGGGGGGGAACTACAATGAGCAGTTCTTC.

J is TRBJ1-2 and V is TRBV6-1; D is unresolved. This CDR3 has 14 residues. In germline, CDR1 is MNHNS, CDR2 SASEGT. V lost 3 bases and J lost 8, with 16 bases in between. CDR3 DNA: TGTGCCAGCAGTGACCCGTTTCCGACTGGAGGCTACACCTTC. Its translation is CASSDPFPTGGYTF.

J is TRBJ2-3 and V is TRBV6-2 or TRBV6-3; D may be TRBD1 (5 bases). The CDR3 sequence is 14 residues long. V lost 0 bases, J lost 6 bases, and 10 bases lay in between. Germline V gene sequence: CDR1 MNHEY, CDR2 SVGEGT. The CDR3 is CASSYSKAGDTQYF. Here the CDR3 DNA reads TGTGCCAGCAGTTACTCGAAGGCAGGGGATACGCAGTATTTT.

The chain couples TRBV2 to TRBJ1-3; D might be TRBD1 (5 bases). CDR3 length: 15 residues. The germline CDR1 and CDR2 sequences are SNHLY and FYNNEI. V lost 3 bases, J lost 2 bases, and 11 bases lay in between. In nucleotides, the CDR3 is TGTGCCAGCAGTGACGGGGGTAGCGCTGGAAACACCATATATTTT. Translation: CASSDGGSAGNTIYF.

V and J are TRBV19 and TRBJ2-6; maybe TRBD2 (6 bases). CDR1 is LNHDA, CDR2 SQIVND, per germline (reference sequence). This CDR3 spans 20 amino acids. V was trimmed by 1 base and J by 0 bases, leaving 19 bases between them. The CDR3 protein is CASSIGRGWASYSGANVLTF. DNA of the CDR3: TGTGCCAGTAGTATAGGTCGGGGGTGGGCATCCTACTCTGGGGCCAACGTCCTGACTTTC. The full variable domain, its missing parts supplied by reference TRBV19 and TRBJ2-6, is DGGITQSPKYLFRKEGQNVTLSCEQNLNHDAMYWYRQDPGQGLRLIYYSQIVNDFQKGDIAEGYSVSREKKESFPLTVTSAQKNPTAFYLCASSIGRGWASYSGANVLTFGAGSRLTVL.

The sample holds a few counts of this clone. CDR3 nucleotides: TGTGCCAGTAGTATGGGGACACAATATGGCTACACCTTC. Protein sequence: CASSMGTQYGYTF. The chain uses TRBV19 and TRBJ1-2; D may be TRBD1 (6 bases). V shed 3 bases and J shed 5 bases, with 10 bases lying between them. This CDR3 comprises 13 residues. CDR1 is LNHDA and CDR2 is SQIVND in the germline V gene (reference sequence).

The rearrangement uses TRBV6-5 and TRBJ1-5; 7 bases are shared with TRBD1. The CDR3 totals 16 residues. Looked up from germline, CDR1 is MNHEY and CDR2 is SVGAGI. The J segment lost 5 bases and the V segment lost 0 bases, leaving 7 bases of the junction unmatched. The CDR3 sequence is CASSYSYGTADQPQHF. In DNA form, the CDR3 reads TGTGCCAGCAGTTACTCGTACGGGACAGCTGATCAGCCCCAGCATTTT.

The V and J genes are TRBV6-6 and TRBJ1-2, with a tentative D call TRBD1 (5 bases). This CDR3 region has 14 residues. Trimming left V 7 bases short and J 2 bases short, with 14 bases between. The germline V gene has CDR1 MNHNY and CDR2 SVGAGI (reference sequence). Here the CDR3 reads CASTLTVSNYGYTF. The CDR3 DNA reads TGTGCCAGCACCTTGACAGTATCAAACTATGGCTACACCTTC.

Remarks on this clone: One end of the junction fails to match germline, which may point to a read error. The chain has TRBV12-3 or TRBV12-4 and TRBJ1-5; TRBD1 is a possible D gene (5 bases). This CDR3 is 13 amino acids long. CDR3 loop: CASSLGGNPPQHF. The CDR3 coding sequence is TGTGCCAGCAGTTTGGGGGGGAATCCGCCCCAGCATTTT.

CDR3 nucleotides: TGCGCCAGCAGCTTTATAACAGGGGGCACTGAAGCTTTCTTT. This translates into CASSFITGGTEAFF. The rearrangement links TRBV5-1 to TRBJ1-1; 8 bases match TRBD1. Germline CDR1 is SGHRS and CDR2 is YFSETQ. This CDR3 has 14 amino acids. J lost 4 bases, V lost 2 bases, and 4 bases had no gene match.

CDR3 protein: CASSKFPPGTYSYEQYF. CDR3 in DNA: TGTGCCAGCAGTAAGTTCCCCCCCGGGACATACTCCTACGAGCAGTACTTC. The J gene is TRBJ2-7, the V gene TRBV9, with a possible D match to TRBD1 (6 bases). The CDR3 spans 17 residues. Trimming pared 5 bases from V and 0 bases from J, leaving 21 bases between. The germline V gene encodes CDR1 SGDLS and CDR2 YYNGEE.

The chain links TRBV5-1 to TRBJ2-7, with TRBD2 matching 13 bases. Germline V CDR1 and CDR2: SGHRS, YFSETQ. V was clipped by 4 bases and J by 7 bases; unmatched bases: 8. The CDR3 is made up of 15 amino acids. As DNA, the CDR3 is TGCGCCAGCAGCCCCGAACTAGCGGGGGGGAAAGAGCAGTACTTC. It specifies CASSPELAGGKEQYF.

J is TRBJ2-2 and V is TRBV5-4; D gene uncertain. Germline CDR1 reads SGHNT; CDR2 reads YYREEE (reference sequence). The CDR3 consists of 14 residues. The ends were cut back, 3 bases at V and 1 base at J, with 7 bases in the middle. The CDR3 loop is CASSSTRNTGELFF. The DNA for the CDR3 is TGTGCCAGCAGCTCCACACGGAACACCGGGGAGCTGTTTTTT. Drawing the rest from reference TRBV5-4 and TRBJ2-2, the complete variable domain is ETGVTQSPTHLIKTRGQQVTLRCSSQSGHNTVSWYQQALGQGPQFIFQYYREEENGRGNFPPRFSGLQFPNYSSELNVNALELDDSALYLCASSSTRNTGELFFGEGSRLTVL.

This clone occurred once. V and J are TRBV25-1 and TRBJ1-6; no reliable D call. Germline loops: CDR1 MGHDK, CDR2 SYGVNS. The CDR3 covers 15 residues. V was cut by 1 base and J by 8 bases, with 12 bases left in between. CDR3 residues: CASSEFGTRDSPLHF. CDR3 nucleotides: TGTGCCAGCAGTGAATTTGGCACGAGGGATTCACCCCTCCACTTT.

For the CDR3, the DNA is TGTGCCAGCCAGACAGGGTTTGGCTACACCTTC. This codes for CASQTGFGYTF. This sequence joins TRBV19 and TRBJ1-2, with TRBD1 matching over 7 bases. The CDR3 has 11 residues. CDR1 is LNHDA, CDR2 SQIVND, per germline (reference sequence). Trimming cost V 9 bases and J 7 bases; bases outside gene matches: 5.

This clone is a singleton in its sample. The gene calls are TRBV3-1 (or the pseudogene TRBV3-2) and TRBJ1-5; maybe TRBD1 (5 bases). The CDR3 runs to 15 residues. Trimming removed 1 base at V and 7 bases at J, with 14 bases between. Germline V CDR1 and CDR2: LGHDT, YNNKEL (reference sequence). The DNA of the CDR3 is TGTGCCAGCAGCCAAGGGGGGGTATCCATACAGCCCCAGCATTTT. Protein sequence: CASSQGGVSIQPQHF.

The rearrangement uses TRBV27 and TRBJ2-1; 10 positions agree with TRBD1. V was pared by 3 bases and J by 9 bases, with 2 bases of the junction left unmatched. In germline, CDR1 is MNHEY, CDR2 SMNVEV (reference sequence). The CDR3 consists of 13 residues. The CDR3 protein is CASSFRTGGEQFF. The CDR3 DNA reads TGTGCCAGCAGTTTCAGGACAGGGGGTGAGCAGTTCTTC.

The chain combines TRBV5-1 with TRBJ2-3; D ambiguous. The CDR3 has 14 amino acids. Trimming cost V 4 bases and J 2 bases, with 11 bases left between them. Germline CDR1 reads SGHRS; CDR2 reads YFSETQ. Written as DNA, the CDR3 is TGCGCCAGCAGCCCGGGTACCTCCACAGATACGCAGTATTTT. Translated: CASSPGTSTDTQYF.

The J gene is TRBJ2-3, the V gene TRBV7-2; unclear D gene. Trimming shortened V by 5 bases and J by 3 bases, and 15 bases separated the two germline ends. The germline V gene has CDR1 SGHTA and CDR2 FQGNSA. There are 15 residues in the CDR3. CDR3 in amino acids: CASSPALVGTDTQYF. The CDR3 bases are TGTGCCAGCAGCCCTGCCCTGGTCGGTACAGATACGCAGTATTTT.

This clone was detected only once. The same CDR3 arises from other DNA sequences in this sample as well. The chain carries TRBV6-5 and TRBJ1-4; 8 bases line up with TRBD1. V gave up 0 bases and J gave up 6 bases; unmatched junction bases: 3. CDR3 length: 15 residues. The germline V gene has CDR1 MNHEY and CDR2 SVGAGI. The CDR3 bases are TGTGCCAGCAGTTACTCAGGACAGGGAGATGAAAAACTGTTTTTT. It translates to CASSYSGQGDEKLFF.

This sequence joins TRBV6-4 and TRBJ2-3, with 8 positions matching TRBD1. Germline CDR1 and CDR2: MRHNA and SNTAGT. The CDR3 loop spans 16 amino acids. Losses at the gene ends were 2 bases for V and 1 base for J; bases not matched to a gene: 5. The chain's CDR3 is CASSDRNRGGTDTQYF. The CDR3 region has the DNA TGTGCCAGCAGTGACCGGAACAGGGGGGGCACAGATACGCAGTATTTT.

The rearrangement joins TRBV30 to TRBJ2-3; 12 bases match TRBD1. CDR1 GTSNPN and CDR2 SVGIG come from the germline V gene (reference sequence). The V segment lost 2 bases and the J segment 5 bases; nucleotides outside the gene matches: 8. CDR3 length: 16 amino acids. The CDR3 protein is CAWSPLWDRGRDTQYF. DNA of the CDR3: TGTGCCTGGAGTCCCCTATGGGACAGGGGGCGAGATACGCAGTATTTT.

The chain carries TRBV27 and TRBJ1-5; no firm D call. From germline, CDR1 is MNHEY and CDR2 SMNVEV (reference sequence). The CDR3 consists of 12 residues. Between the trimmed V and J ends, which lost 8 bases and 2 bases, there was a span of 7 bases. The CDR3 protein is CASGSGNQPQHF. The CDR3 DNA sequence: TGTGCCAGCGGGAGTGGCAATCAGCCCCAGCATTTT.

The chain joins TRBV27 to TRBJ2-2, with TRBD2 matching over 8 bases. V lost 2 bases, J lost 4 bases, and 12 bases stayed unmatched. Germline lookup yields CDR1 MNHEY and CDR2 SMNVEV (reference sequence). The CDR3 has 18 amino acids. The CDR3 loop is CASSLKVLVAGGTGELFF. In nucleotides, the CDR3 is TGTGCCAGCAGTTTAAAAGTATTGGTGGCGGGGGGCACCGGGGAGCTGTTTTTT.

The gene calls are TRBV28 and TRBJ1-5; perhaps TRBD1 as D (5 bases). The CDR3 has 18 residues. The germline V and J ends were trimmed by 10 bases and 6 bases, with 31 bases remaining between them. Germline CDR1 reads MDHEN; CDR2 reads SYDVKM. The CDR3 DNA reads as TGTGCCACCCAGCCCCTGGGACTCATTTTCACATCTGGTCAGCCCCAGCATTTT. Translation: CATQPLGLIFTSGQPQHF.

The rearrangement joins TRBV6-5 to TRBJ1-1, with 7 bases aligning to TRBD1. The germline V gene encodes CDR1 MNHEY and CDR2 SVGAGI. V trimming: 1 base; J trimming: 1 base; junction bases outside the gene matches: 0. The CDR3 runs to 14 residues. The DNA of the CDR3 is TGTGCCAGCAGTTACTGGGACAGGAACACTGAAGCTTTCTTT. Translating it yields CASSYWDRNTEAFF.

The V call is TRBV25-1, the J call TRBJ2-7; the match to TRBD1 covers 8 bases. J lost 4 bases, V lost 8 bases, and 13 bases had no gene match. Germline V CDR1 and CDR2: MGHDK, SYGVNS. The CDR3 runs 15 residues. The CDR3 loop reads CASAPGRTGRYEQYF. CDR3 in DNA: TGTGCCAGCGCTCCGGGCAGGACAGGGAGGTACGAGCAGTACTTC.

The chain is built from TRBV7-6 and TRBJ1-4; TRBD1 is a possible D gene (5 bases). There are 17 residues in the CDR3. In germline, CDR1 is SGHVS, CDR2 FNYEAQ. V lost 1 base and J lost 4, with 16 bases in between. CDR3 sequence reads: CASSLGLAGPHNEKLFF. The CDR3 DNA reads TGTGCCAGCAGCTTAGGGCTGGCAGGGCCTCATAATGAAAAACTGTTTTTT.